The next 27 T cell receptor beta chains were all read from a single sample in a study of shared clonotypes between healthy human individuals. Assay used: immunoSEQ multiplex PCR; TCRdb lists only in-frame clones, some missing. The sample has about 2 million clones, approximately 95% seen once. Cells designated naive CD8 were CD45RO-negative and were positively selected for CCR7, with terminally differentiated effector memory CD45RA+ cells excluded. The sequencing sample was made of naive CD8+ T cells sorted from blood. Every receptor here comes from a young man in good health.

V usage is TRBV7-8 and J usage is TRBJ1-2; 7 nucleotides match TRBD1. Trimming cost V 1 base and J 3 bases; bases outside gene matches: 2. The germline CDR1 and CDR2 sequences are SGHVS and FQNEAQ. The CDR3 contains 14 residues. CDR3 amino acids: CASSLGQGDYGYTF. The CDR3, as DNA: TGTGCCAGCAGCTTAGGACAGGGCGACTATGGCTACACCTTC.

In its sample, this clone was seen a few times. The chain combines TRBV27 with TRBJ2-2; TRBD1 is a possible D gene (6 bases). Germline loops: CDR1 MNHEY, CDR2 SMNVEV (reference sequence). CDR3 length: 17 amino acids. Trimming shortened V by 4 bases and J by 0 bases, and 15 bases separated the two germline ends. CDR3 sequence (DNA): TGTGCCAGCAGTTGGGGGCCGGGACAACCGAACACCGGGGAGCTGTTTTTT. Translating it yields CASSWGPGQPNTGELFF.

This sequence joins TRBV5-4 and TRBJ2-3; D is undetermined. V lost 6 bases and J 2 bases, leaving 10 bases between the germline ends. The germline V gene encodes CDR1 SGHNT and CDR2 YYREEE (reference sequence). This CDR3 has 13 residues. DNA for the CDR3: TGTGCCAGCACCATAGACATCACAGATACGCAGTATTTT. It specifies CASTIDITDTQYF.

This sequence joins TRBV6-5 and TRBJ1-1, with D maybe TRBD1 (5 bases). The V and J ends lost 5 bases and 8 bases respectively, with 12 bases between them. The CDR3 is made up of 12 amino acids. CDR1 and CDR2 (germline): MNHEY, SVGAGI. The CDR3 sequence: CASSELTGEAFF. CDR3 DNA: TGTGCCAGCAGTGAGCTCACAGGAGAAGCTTTCTTT.

This clone was recorded a few times. The same CDR3 arises from other DNA sequences in this sample as well. V gene TRBV9 combines with J gene TRBJ2-7; 8 bases fit TRBD2. CDR3 size: 14 residues. Losses at the gene ends were 0 bases for V and 3 bases for J; bases not matched to a gene: 2. The V gene's germline CDR1 is SGDLS and CDR2 YYNGEE. The CDR3 protein is CASSVAGGNYEQYF. The CDR3 DNA follows: TGTGCCAGCAGCGTAGCGGGAGGGAACTACGAGCAGTACTTC.

This chain uses TRBV29-1 with TRBJ2-7; weak D call: TRBD2 (6 bases). The CDR3 spans 11 residues. The germline gives CDR1 SQVTM, CDR2 ANQGSEA. Trimming pared 4 bases from V and 6 bases from J, leaving 10 bases between. Written as DNA, the CDR3 is TGCAGCGTTGCCCGGGGAGGCGAGCAGTACTTC. Encoded protein: CSVARGGEQYF.

The chain carries TRBV9 and TRBJ2-2; 10 bases line up with TRBD2. Germline CDR1 is SGDLS and CDR2 is YYNGEE. V lost 4 bases, J lost 0 bases, and 6 bases stayed unmatched. The CDR3 length is 17 residues. The CDR3: CASSLRTSGANTGELFF. CDR3 in DNA: TGTGCCAGCAGCCTTCGGACTAGCGGAGCGAACACCGGGGAGCTGTTTTTT.

Comments on this clone: The junction and the germline gene differ at one end; a read error may be behind it. The chain recombines TRBV2 with TRBJ1-1; D ambiguous. The CDR3 is 12 amino acids. Germline CDR1 and CDR2: SNHLY and FYNNEI. CDR3: CASSDVYTEAFF. The CDR3 nucleotides are TGTGCCAGCAGTGACGTATACACCGAAGCTTTCTTT.

The rearrangement links TRBV30 to TRBJ1-6; 9 nucleotides align to TRBD1. Germline V lookup: CDR1 GTSNPN, CDR2 SVGIG (reference sequence). The CDR3 sequence is 16 residues long. Losses at the gene ends were 0 bases for V and 10 bases for J; bases not matched to a gene: 10. This chain's CDR3 is CAWSVPEGQGDSPLHF. The CDR3, as DNA: TGTGCCTGGAGTGTACCGGAGGGACAGGGCGACTCACCCCTCCACTTT.

This rearrangement joins TRBV2 to TRBJ1-5; D uncertain. From germline, CDR1 is SNHLY and CDR2 FYNNEI. The CDR3 is 12 amino acids. V lost 6 bases, J lost 3 bases, and 6 bases lay in between. CDR3 amino acids: CASSETNQPQHF. The CDR3 DNA sequence: TGTGCCAGCAGCGAGACCAATCAGCCCCAGCATTTT.

The J gene is TRBJ2-3, the V gene TRBV27, with D possibly TRBD1 on 6 matching bases. There are 11 residues in the CDR3. With 10 bases removed from V and 6 bases from J, the gap between germline ends came to 11 bases. The germline V gene encodes CDR1 MNHEY and CDR2 SMNVEV (reference sequence). The CDR3 DNA sequence: TGTGCCACAAGGGGGACGGATACGCAGTATTTT. Its protein product is CATRGTDTQYF.

The chain recombines TRBV2 with TRBJ2-7, with 12 bases lining up with TRBD1. The junction had 4 bases not matched to a gene; V was cut back by 1 base and J by 3 bases. The CDR3 contains 16 residues. Germline-derived CDR1 and CDR2 are SNHLY and FYNNEI. The CDR3 nucleotides read TGTGCCAGCAGTGAAGGGAGGGACAGGGGGCTCTACGAGCAGTACTTC. Protein: CASSEGRDRGLYEQYF.

This chain connects TRBV6-5 to TRBJ1-2; no clear D gene. The CDR3 sequence is 16 residues long. Germline V lookup: CDR1 MNHEY, CDR2 SVGAGI. The V and J ends lost 4 bases and 6 bases respectively, with 21 bases between them. This CDR3 reads CASSSPRRAPLDGYTF. The CDR3 DNA sequence: TGTGCCAGCAGTTCCCCCCGCCGGGCCCCTTTAGATGGCTACACCTTC.

The chain uses TRBV14 and TRBJ2-5, with a weak D call TRBD2 (5 bases). V lost 1 base and J lost 5, with 14 bases in between. There are 15 residues in the CDR3. The V gene's germline CDR1 is SGHDN and CDR2 FVKESK. The CDR3 spells CASSQARSSRETQYF. CDR3 bases: TGTGCCAGCAGCCAAGCTCGGTCTAGCCGGGAGACCCAGTACTTC. The full variable domain, completed using reference TRBV14 and TRBJ2-5, is EAGVTQFPSHSVIEKGQTVTLRCDPISGHDNLYWYRRVMGKEIKFLLHFVKESKQDESGMPNNRFLAERTGGTYSTLKVQPAELEDSGVYFCASSQARSSRETQYFGPGTRLLVL.

The genes are TRBV4-1 and TRBJ2-1; weak D call: TRBD2 (7 bases). V was cut by 0 bases and J by 9 bases, with 15 bases left in between. The CDR3 contains 15 residues. Germline loops: CDR1 MGHRA, CDR2 YSYEKL. CDR3 protein: CASSQEGGAGGEQFF. In DNA, the CDR3 is TGCGCCAGCAGCCAAGAAGGGGGGGCTGGTGGTGAGCAGTTCTTC.

In DNA form, the CDR3 reads TGTGCCAGCAAGTTGACAGGGTCTGGCTATGGCTACACCTTC. It is translated as CASKLTGSGYGYTF. This chain uses TRBV27 with TRBJ1-2; 7 bases fit TRBD1. V lost 7 bases and J lost 4; bases outside the gene matches: 9. Germline V gene data show CDR1 as MNHEY and CDR2 as SMNVEV (reference sequence). This CDR3 has 14 residues.

This chain links TRBV28 with TRBJ1-5, with D tentatively TRBD1 (5 bases). The germline V gene encodes CDR1 MDHEN and CDR2 SYDVKM. Trimming took off 6 bases at V and 0 bases at J, with 6 bases between the two ends. The CDR3 is made up of 13 amino acids. The CDR3 DNA reads TGTGCCAGCAGAACAGGTAGCAATCAGCCCCAGCATTTT. It translates to CASRTGSNQPQHF.

This sequence joins TRBV19 and TRBJ2-2, with a tentative D call TRBD2 (5 bases). V was cut by 1 base and J by 2 bases, with 5 bases left in between. Germline V gene lookup returns CDR1 LNHDA and CDR2 SQIVND (reference sequence). The CDR3 has 14 residues. In DNA, the CDR3 is TGTGCCAGTAGTATAGCGGGAAACACCGGGGAGCTGTTTTTT. Protein sequence: CASSIAGNTGELFF.

To note about this clone: Other DNA sequences of this sample code for an identical CDR3. This chain connects TRBV6-5 to TRBJ1-1; D call uncertain. Trimming removed 2 bases at V and 4 bases at J, with 11 bases between. CDR1 and CDR2 (germline): MNHEY, SVGAGI. CDR3 length: 14 amino acids. CDR3 in DNA: TGTGCCAGCAGTTACAGCGGGGTGGGCACTGAAGCTTTCTTT. It codes for CASSYSGVGTEAFF.

This chain uses TRBV27 with TRBJ1-6; D is possibly TRBD1 (6 bases). CDR1 MNHEY and CDR2 SMNVEV come from the germline V gene (reference sequence). The V gene lost 8 bases and the J gene lost 6 bases, with 14 bases spanning the gap. The CDR3 loop spans 14 amino acids. The CDR3 spells CASGRQEINSPLHF. The CDR3 DNA reads TGTGCCAGCGGAAGACAGGAGATTAATTCACCCCTCCACTTT.

The chain carries TRBV10-2 and TRBJ2-5; D call uncertain. The CDR3 spans 13 residues. Germline loops: CDR1 WSHSY, CDR2 SAAADI. The V and J ends lost 6 bases and 2 bases respectively, with 10 bases between them. CDR3 loop: CASSRNQQETQYF. The DNA for the CDR3 is TGCGCCAGCAGCCGGAACCAGCAAGAGACCCAGTACTTC.

The V and J genes are TRBV9 and TRBJ1-1; D remains ambiguous. The CDR3 loop spans 12 amino acids. Trimming cost V 4 bases and J 1 base, with 5 bases left between them. Germline CDR1 is SGDLS and CDR2 is YYNGEE. The CDR3 reads CASSSANTEAFF. In DNA form, the CDR3 reads TGTGCCAGCAGCTCCGCGAACACTGAAGCTTTCTTT.

The rearrangement uses TRBV6-5 and TRBJ2-7, with D possibly matching TRBD2 (6 bases). CDR1 is MNHEY, CDR2 SVGAGI, per germline. Trimming took off 0 bases at V and 2 bases at J, with 11 bases between the two ends. The CDR3 length is 15 residues. The CDR3 is CASSYSGEATYEQYF. CDR3 bases: TGTGCCAGCAGTTACTCGGGGGAGGCGACCTACGAGCAGTACTTC.

V and J are TRBV28 and TRBJ2-3; 11 positions match TRBD2. V trimming: 5 bases; J trimming: 4 bases; junction bases outside the gene matches: 14. The CDR3 has 18 residues. The germline CDR1 and CDR2 sequences are MDHEN and SYDVKM. The CDR3 loop reads CASSPLPGTSGESDTQYF. The CDR3 bases are TGTGCCAGCAGTCCGCTCCCCGGGACTAGCGGAGAATCAGATACGCAGTATTTT. Combining the CDR3 with reference TRBV28 and TRBJ2-3 gives the whole variable domain DVKVTQSSRYLVKRTGEKVFLECVQDMDHENMFWYRQDPGLGLRLIYFSYDVKMKEKGDIPEGYSVSREKKERFSLILESASTNQTSMYLCASSPLPGTSGESDTQYFGPGTRLTVL.

J is TRBJ2-7 and V is TRBV25-1; 9 nucleotides agree with TRBD1. With V trimmed by 4 bases and J by 3 bases, 7 bases remained unmatched. The CDR3 runs to 15 residues. Germline assignment: CDR1 MGHDK and CDR2 SYGVNS. The CDR3 spells CASSGTGTGNYEQYF. The CDR3 nucleotides read TGTGCCAGCAGTGGAACCGGGACAGGGAACTACGAGCAGTACTTC.

This CDR3 is CASSPGTGSTYEQYF. The CDR3 coding sequence is TGTGCCAGCAGCCCCGGGACAGGGAGTACCTACGAGCAGTACTTC. The chain links TRBV7-9 to TRBJ2-7, with TRBD1 matching 9 bases. CDR1 SEHNR and CDR2 FQNEAQ come from the germline V gene (reference sequence). Germline trimming cut 5 bases from V and 2 bases from J; bases unmatched to any gene: 7. This CDR3 region has 15 residues.

The chain combines TRBV10-2 with TRBJ2-1; 8 nucleotides agree with TRBD2. CDR3 length: 15 amino acids. The V segment lost 4 bases and the J segment 3 bases; nucleotides outside the gene matches: 5. Germline CDR1 is WSHSY and CDR2 is SAAADI. The CDR3 DNA reads TGCGCCAGCAGTGGGCCAGCGGGAGACTACAATGAGCAGTTCTTC. Translated: CASSGPAGDYNEQFF.